This TCR beta chain was sequenced for a study of Graves' ophthalmopathy and Graves' hyperthyroidism. This CDR3 has 21 residues. Per germline, CDR1 LNHNV and CDR2 YYDKDF (reference sequence). V dropped 0 bases and J dropped 0 bases, with 21 bases sitting between them. RNA transcripts were the template, and TCR beta CDR3 regions were amplified from them. First-round RT-PCR employed HTBI primers, with a second-round multiplex PCR after it. MiXCR, applied by TCRdb to the multiplex PCR reads, yields one record per CDR3 protein. This table has roughly 500,000 distinct CDR3 sequences, approximately 15% appearing once. Lactation, pregnancy, uncontrolled infections and other autoimmune diseases were all grounds for excluding patients.

V usage is TRBV15 and J usage is TRBJ2-6, with a weak D call TRBD1 (6 bases). Sequences were obtained from blood. This TCR came from a woman aged 30 to 39 with Graves' ophthalmopathy. This CDR3 is CATSRDKGRGHLPSGANVLTF. DNA for the CDR3: TGTGCCACCAGCAGAGATAAGGGCAGGGGACACTTGCCCTCTGGGGCCAACGTCCTGACTTTC.